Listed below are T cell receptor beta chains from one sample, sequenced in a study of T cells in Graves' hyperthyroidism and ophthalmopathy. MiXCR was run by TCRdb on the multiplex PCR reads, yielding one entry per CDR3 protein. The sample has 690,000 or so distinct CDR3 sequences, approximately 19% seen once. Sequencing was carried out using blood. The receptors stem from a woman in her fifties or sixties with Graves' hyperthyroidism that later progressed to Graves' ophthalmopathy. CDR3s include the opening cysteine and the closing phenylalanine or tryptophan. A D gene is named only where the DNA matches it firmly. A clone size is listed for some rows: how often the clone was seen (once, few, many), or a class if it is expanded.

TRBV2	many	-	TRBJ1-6	TGTGCCAGCAGGCGGGACATCGGATCACCCCTCCACTTT	CASRRDIGSPLHF
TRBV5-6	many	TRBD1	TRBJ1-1	TGTGCCAGCAGCTCCTCTTCCAGGGGGCCTACTGAAGCTTTCTTT	CASSSSSRGPTEAFF
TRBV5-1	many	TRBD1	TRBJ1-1	TGCGCCAGCAGCTTGGCCCCCGACAGGGGGCTGAACACTGAAGCTTTCTTT	CASSLAPDRGLNTEAFF
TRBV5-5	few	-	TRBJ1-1	TGTGCCAGCAGCTCGGGGGGGCAGTCGACTGAAGCTTTCTTT	CASSSGGQSTEAFF
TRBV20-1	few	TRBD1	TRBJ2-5	TGCAGTGCCGGGGACAGGAAAGAGACCCAGTACTTC	CSAGDRKETQYF
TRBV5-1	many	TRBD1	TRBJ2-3	TGCGCCAGCAGCGGAACACAGGGGTTTACGCAGTATTTT	CASSGTQGFTQYF
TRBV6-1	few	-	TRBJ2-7	TGTGCCAGCAGTGTAGGCCACAGGTTCCTTTCCGAGCAGTACTTC	CASSVGHRFLSEQYF
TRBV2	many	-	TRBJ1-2	TGTGCCAGCAGTGAACTATATGGCTACACCTTC	CASSELYGYTF
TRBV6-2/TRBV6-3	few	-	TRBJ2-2	TGTGCCAGCAGTTACTCGAGAGGCGACCCCACCGGGGAGCTGTTTTTT	CASSYSRGDPTGELFF
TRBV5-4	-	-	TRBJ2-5	TGTGCCAGCAGCTTGTTAGGTGTAATTGCGGAGACCCAGTACTTC	CASSLLGVIAETQYF
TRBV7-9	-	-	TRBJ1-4	TGTGCCAGCAGCTTAGTCGAGGAGGAAAGTGAAAAACTGTTTTTT	CASSLVEEESEKLFF
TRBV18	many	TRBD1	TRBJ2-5	TGTGCCAGCTCACCATCTGGACAGGGGGCAGGGGAGACCCAGTACTTC	CASSPSGQGAGETQYF
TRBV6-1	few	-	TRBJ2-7	TGTGCCAGCACCCCAAACGGACGGCAGTACTTC	CASTPNGRQYF
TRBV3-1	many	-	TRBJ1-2	TGTGCCAGCAGCCAAGATGTGAGGGGGTCTGGCTACACCTTC	CASSQDVRGSGYTF
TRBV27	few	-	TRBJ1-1	TGTGCCAGCACCCACATATCGGGGGGGAACACTGAAGCTTTCTTT	CASTHISGGNTEAFF
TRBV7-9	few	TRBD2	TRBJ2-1	TGTGCCAGCAGCTTAGACCTAGCGGGGGGTATTGAGCAGTTCTTC	CASSLDLAGGIEQFF
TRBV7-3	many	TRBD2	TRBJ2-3	TGTGCCAGCAGCTTAGTAGACGGGGGGGGAGATACGCAGTATTTT	CASSLVDGGGDTQYF
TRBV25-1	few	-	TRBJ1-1	TGTGCCAGCAATTCAGGTATCGGGTTGGAAGCTTTCTTT	CASNSGIGLEAFF
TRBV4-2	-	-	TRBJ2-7	TGTGCCAGCAGCCAGGACTATAGGACATTCTACGAGCAGTACTTC	CASSQDYRTFYEQYF
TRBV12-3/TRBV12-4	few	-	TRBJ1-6	TGTGCCAGCAGTCAGACAGCGGCTATGGCACCCCTCCACTTT	CASSQTAAMAPLHF
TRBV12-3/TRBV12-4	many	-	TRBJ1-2	TGTGCCAGCAGTTTAGTCGAAGAGAACTATGGCTACACCTTC	CASSLVEENYGYTF
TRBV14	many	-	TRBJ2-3	TGTGCCAGCAGCCAAGATCGGACTCCGGGTACGCAGTATTTT	CASSQDRTPGTQYF
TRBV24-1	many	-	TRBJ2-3	TGTGCCACCAGTGAGTACAGCTTATTGGGTCGCGATACGCAGTATTTT	CATSEYSLLGRDTQYF
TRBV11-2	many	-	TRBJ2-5	TGTGCCAGCAGTACCAGGGACGCCAGTCGAGAGACCCAGTACTTC	CASSTRDASRETQYF
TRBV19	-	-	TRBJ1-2	TGTGCCAGTAGGGGGCTTGGCTATGGCTACACCTTC	CASRGLGYGYTF
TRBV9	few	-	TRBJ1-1	TGTGCCAGCAGCGTAGATGGGGGAAGGACTGAAGCTTTCTTT	CASSVDGGRTEAFF
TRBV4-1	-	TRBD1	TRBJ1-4	TGCGCCAGCAGCCAGGGACAGGGTGGGTACGAAAAACTGTTTTTT	CASSQGQGGYEKLFF
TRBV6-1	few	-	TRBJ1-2	TGTGCCAGCAGACCCGACAGGTTTCGTGGCTACACCTTC	CASRPDRFRGYTF
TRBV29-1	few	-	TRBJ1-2	TGCAGCGTTGACAGGGTTAACTATGGCTACACCTTC	CSVDRVNYGYTF
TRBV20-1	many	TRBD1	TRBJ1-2	TGCAGTGCCCGAACTGGACAGGGGGCCCGTACGAGTGGCTACACCTTC	CSARTGQGARTSGYTF
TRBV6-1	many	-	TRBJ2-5	TGTGCCAGCAGTTACCGTCCAGGGCCAGAGACCCAGTACTTC	CASSYRPGPETQYF
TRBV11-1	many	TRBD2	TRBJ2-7	TGTGCCAGCAGCTTTGGTGAACTAGCGGGGGAAGAGCAGTACTTC	CASSFGELAGEEQYF
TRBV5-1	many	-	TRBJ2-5	TGCGCCAGCAGCTTGGCTGGTTCGCCAAACCTTAGGGAGACCCAGTACTTC	CASSLAGSPNLRETQYF
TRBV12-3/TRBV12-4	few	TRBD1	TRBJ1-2	TGTGCCAGCAGTTTAAGGGACAGGGGACGGGGGGGCTACACCTTC	CASSLRDRGRGGYTF
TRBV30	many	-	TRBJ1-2	TGTGCCTGGAGTGTAGGGGGGGGGTCCCCCTATGGCTACACCTTC	CAWSVGGGSPYGYTF
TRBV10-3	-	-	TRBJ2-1	TGTGCCATCATGGGGGGGCCCGGCAATGAGCAGTTCTTC	CAIMGGPGNEQFF
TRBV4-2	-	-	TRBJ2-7	TGTGCCAGCAGCCAAGATTGGCGGGGTTTTACCTACGAGCAGTACTTC	CASSQDWRGFTYEQYF
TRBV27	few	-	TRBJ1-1	TGTGCCAGCAGTTTTGAAGGATTCACTGAAGCTTTCTTT	CASSFEGFTEAFF
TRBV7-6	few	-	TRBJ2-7	TGTGCCAGCAGCTTAGAGCCACACACCTACGAGCAGTACTTC	CASSLEPHTYEQYF
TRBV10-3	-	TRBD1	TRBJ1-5	TGTGCCATCAGCGACGGACAGGGTGAGCGGCCCCAGCATTTT	CAISDGQGERPQHF
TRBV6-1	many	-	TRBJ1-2	TGTGCCAGCAGATCACAGGGATATGGCTACACCTTC	CASRSQGYGYTF
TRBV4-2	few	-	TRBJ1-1	TGTGCCAGCAGCTTTCGGACAGAAATGAACACTGAAGCTTTCTTT	CASSFRTEMNTEAFF
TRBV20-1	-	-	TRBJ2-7	TGCAGTGCTCGTTTTTGGGGAGCTGCCTACGAGCAGTACTTC	CSARFWGAAYEQYF
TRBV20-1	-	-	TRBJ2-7	TGCAGTGCGCCTCTCCCGGAACAGCAGATATACGAGCAGTACTTC	CSAPLPEQQIYEQYF
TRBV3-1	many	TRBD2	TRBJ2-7	TGTGCCAGCAGCCAGACTAGCGGGGAGTACGAGCAGTACTTC	CASSQTSGEYEQYF
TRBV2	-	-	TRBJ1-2	TGTGCCAGCAGTGAAAAAGTCTCGGCCTTTCCCTATGGCTACACCTTC	CASSEKVSAFPYGYTF
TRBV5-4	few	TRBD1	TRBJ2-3	TGTGCCAGCAGCTTTCCCCAGGGGGCCGGAGATACGCAGTATTTT	CASSFPQGAGDTQYF
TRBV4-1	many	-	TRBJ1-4	TGCGCCAGCAGCCCAGCCCGGACAGTCAATGAAAAACTGTTTTTT	CASSPARTVNEKLFF
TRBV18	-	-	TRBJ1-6	TGTGCCAGCTCACCAGAGGGGAGCTCCTATAATTCACCCCTCCACTTT	CASSPEGSSYNSPLHF
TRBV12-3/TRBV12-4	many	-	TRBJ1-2	TGTGCCAGCAGTTTGGGCGCGGGAGTTGGTGGCTACACCTTC	CASSLGAGVGGYTF
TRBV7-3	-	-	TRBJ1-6	TGTGCCAGCAGCTTAACCGGGGGCGCGGGTTCACCCCTCCACTTT	CASSLTGGAGSPLHF
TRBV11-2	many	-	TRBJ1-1	TGTGCCAGCAGGAAGGGGGGGAACACTGAAGCTTTCTTT	CASRKGGNTEAFF
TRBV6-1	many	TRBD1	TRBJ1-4	TGTGCCAGCAGTGAGACAGGGGCCGAAAAACTGTTTTTT	CASSETGAEKLFF
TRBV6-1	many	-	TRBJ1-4	TGTGCCAGCAGGGCAGGGCTGGACTCAACTAATGAAAAACTGTTTTTT	CASRAGLDSTNEKLFF
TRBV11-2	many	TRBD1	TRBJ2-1	TGTGCCAGCAGCTTAGATTGGGACAGATCCTACAATGAGCAGTTCTTC	CASSLDWDRSYNEQFF